This TCR beta chain was sequenced for a study of blood T cell repertoires in COVID-19. The wider study: From T cells, B-cell-depleted T cells, or PBMCs came the material, which was cDNA or gDNA.

As originally analysed: Estimates of nucleated cell counts were drawn from the amplification of reference gene primers. Method: immunoSEQ multiplex PCR; TCRdb's copy keeps in-frame clones and lacks some. Clone size and the V and J calls come from that table; the DNA yielded D and trimming. Of 350,000 to 450,000 clones listed, over 75% are singletons. This study enrolled people aged roughly 18 to 90 from about two dozen US geographic areas. Participants reported their clinical history, and cohort assignment relied on those reports. Sequenced material: PBMCs or T cells enriched from blood (not recorded which). This receptor was taken from a man in his forties or fifties in a cohort exposed to, infected with or recovered from COVID-19 (not recorded which).

This chain's CDR3 is CASSQVLRQGNTEAFF. The CDR3 nucleotides read TGCGCCAGCAGCCAAGTGCTCCGGCAGGGGAACACTGAAGCTTTCTTT. V is TRBV4-1 and J is TRBJ1-1, with a tentative D call TRBD1 (5 bases). V was clipped by 1 base and J by 1 base, with 13 bases between them. The CDR3 totals 16 residues. Per germline, CDR1 MGHRA and CDR2 YSYEKL.